Detailed here is one T cell receptor (beta chain). There are a few counts of this clone. What this receptor recognizes is not known. The record has no base qualities; no much larger clone is one base away. Each donor gave one peripheral blood draw, about 100 mL on average, collected into heparinised tubes. Using a panel that included CD45RO, CCR7, CD25, CD127, CD95 and CD27, naive, central memory, regulatory and stem cell-like memory CD4+ T cells were sorted on a BD FACSAria II. All sorted populations exceeded 95% purity. Right away, PBMCs were isolated by Lymphoprep density gradient centrifugation and were stained directly, with no culture step. So that batch effects would be minimized, each experiment stained and sorted samples in pairs, pairing one healthy donor with one patient. The sample originates from a study of beta chain features in type 1 diabetes (dated by TCRdb to the late 2010s). Regarding the study in general: Mean age, gender distribution, total cell number and subset yield were not different between patients and healthy donors. Whereas all 30 or so donors provided naive and central memory subsets, regulatory and stem cell-like memory subsets were isolated from just 8 patients and roughly eight healthy donors. A total of around 110,000,000 sorted cells were examined across all samples, and a strong correlation was observed between cell number per subset and RNA yield. The study compared TCRB repertoires of sorted circulating CD4+ T cell subsets between recently diagnosed type 1 diabetes patients and matched healthy donors.

The entire isolated RNA was reverse transcribed using the High Capacity cDNA Reverse Transcription Kit, and thus expressed TCRB transcripts were sequenced. Naive, central memory and regulatory T cell samples underwent deep immunoSEQ sequencing, averaging about 3.57 million total reads per sample. After sorted cells were lysed in RLT buffer, RNA was extracted with DNase-treated RNeasy Micro or Mini kits, with the choice depending on cell number. To prevent cross-contamination, every cell subset was processed on its own, while patient and healthy donor samples were processed together. The immunoSEQ multiplex PCR was used to amplify TCRB sequences from cDNA, yielding 87-bp fragments that span the CDR3 region. Amplicons were sequenced on the Illumina HiSeq platform. Processing in the source paper ran as follows. Synthetic template baselines were used to correct PCR bias computationally, reads within Hamming distance 2 were collapsed, and singletons that could not be merged were discarded. Reads were aligned against IMGT to assign V, D and J genes, CDR3 length and insertions or deletions at six rearrangement sites. Within each subset, clonotype counts were normalized to the number of sorted cells before true diversity and Gini coefficients were calculated with the tcR R package. The overlap coefficient, calculated on TCRB nucleotide sequences, was used to quantify repertoire sharing. Out-of-frame TCRB sequences from naive cells were analyzed as a proxy for the pre-selection repertoire. The table was pulled from immuneACCESS by TCRdb, which kept in-frame rearrangements only. Such tables lose some clones; where checked, under half of the loss comes from unresolved V genes, and the rest has no known cause. That table gives V, J and clone size, and the DNA gave D and trimming. This sample comprises around 310,000 clones, 13% of them detected only once. 0.015% of the sample is taken by the ten largest.

V has 5 bases trimmed and J has 1 base trimmed; junction bases matching no gene number 2. The CDR3 runs 14 amino acids, cysteine and phenylalanine included. Of all the DNA, just the CDR3 is kept, 42 bases in frame from base 1. For CDR1 and CDR2, the germline V gene lists ENHRY and SYGVKD. The full study reports these points: At VDJ recombination sites, type 1 diabetes patients had fewer insertions and more deleted nucleotides, which implies abnormalities in thymic rearrangement. Type 1 diabetes patients showed a moderate but significant shortening of TCRB CDR3 length in all four CD4+ subsets. Only small numbers of individuals were included in the HLA sub-analyses, which left unresolved whether HLA type had any influence on TCRB rearrangement. Naive, central memory and regulatory TCRB repertoires appeared to be more alike among patients than among healthy donors. Because cDNA was sequenced instead of genomic DNA, activated cells with high expression could be over-represented, although the groups did not differ in activation or CD3 levels. Shorter templates might be favored by PCR, yet because patient and control samples were amplified and corrected together, any such skew would affect both groups equally.

Sequenced material: naive CD4+ T cells from blood. The label giving this sample's cell subset or site can be read as: true naive CD4+ T cells. Recombination linked TRBV10-3 to TRBJ2-1; 7 junctional bases match TRBD1. The sequence derives from a woman between 18 and 30 years old with type 1 diabetes. DNA sequence: TGTGCCATCAGTAACAGGGGTTCCTACAATGAGCAGTTCTTC. This sequence encodes CAISNRGSYNEQFF.